These T cell receptor beta chains were read from a single sample in a study of vaccination and CD4 T cells after COVID-19. TCRdb analysed the PCR reads with MiXCR anew, one entry per CDR3 protein. The top ten clones hold 14% to 15% of a sample with roughly 14,000 distinct CDR3 sequences, over 45% of them seen once. Their target antigens are unknown. Sequences were obtained from CD4+ T cells from blood, cultured in vitro. All receptors derive from a human donor who had recovered from COVID-19. CDR3s include the opening cysteine and the closing phenylalanine or tryptophan. The D gene is left open where the match is weak. Expanded clones are given a class, and other clones once, few, many or no size at all.

TRBV6-2/TRBV6-3	17	TRBJ1-1	TRBD1	few	CASSHGTGEPMNTEAFF	TGTGCCAGCAGCCATGGGACAGGGGAACCGATGAACACTGAAGCTTTCTTT
TRBV20-1	16	TRBJ2-1	.	.	CSARDLGAEGYNEQFF	TGCAGTGCTAGAGATCTTGGAGCCGAGGGATACAATGAGCAGTTCTTC
TRBV10-3	12	TRBJ2-4	.	.	CASRPVGGIQYF	TGTGCCTCCCGCCCAGTCGGCGGCATTCAGTACTTC
TRBV28	14	TRBJ1-5	.	.	CASRMGGAHQPQHF	TGTGCCAGCAGAATGGGGGGGGCCCATCAGCCCCAGCATTTT
TRBV15	16	TRBJ1-1	.	.	CATSRLPGGQGTEAFF	TGTGCCACCAGCAGATTACCGGGGGGGCAAGGCACTGAAGCTTTCTTT
TRBV6-2/TRBV6-3	14	TRBJ1-1	TRBD1	.	CASSFTGGNTEAFF	TGTGCCAGCAGTTTTACAGGGGGCAACACTGAAGCTTTCTTT
TRBV12-5	11	TRBJ1-1	.	.	CASGSGVEAFF	TGTGCTAGTGGATCAGGGGTTGAAGCTTTCTTT
TRBV25-1	14	TRBJ1-1	.	few	CASSEYGRNTEAFF	TGTGCCAGCAGTGAATACGGCAGAAACACTGAAGCTTTCTTT
TRBV7-3	16	TRBJ2-3	TRBD2	few	CASSLGGGRSTDTQYF	TGTGCCAGCAGCTTAGGGGGAGGGCGGAGCACAGATACGCAGTATTTT
TRBV20-1	13	TRBJ2-3	.	.	CSARPQLRDTQYF	TGCAGTGCTAGGCCGCAGTTACGAGATACGCAGTATTTT
TRBV10-3	19	TRBJ2-3	TRBD2	.	CAISETKKKLATSTDTQYF	TGTGCCATCAGTGAGACAAAAAAGAAACTAGCGACTAGCACAGATACGCAGTATTTT
TRBV21-1	15	TRBJ2-7	.	few	CASSFSRCLTYEQYF	TGTGCCAGCAGCTTCTCTCGGTGTTTGACCTACGAGCAGTACTTC
TRBV20-1	13	TRBJ2-5	TRBD2	few	CSAGTSGRETQYF	TGCAGTGCTGGGACTAGCGGTCGCGAGACCCAGTACTTC
TRBV6-5	15	TRBJ2-7	TRBD1	.	CASSYSSDRGHEQYF	TGTGCCAGCAGTTACTCTTCGGACAGGGGCCACGAGCAGTACTTC
TRBV25-1	14	TRBJ2-3	.	.	CASSASLGADTQYF	TGTGCCAGCAGTGCCAGCCTTGGCGCAGATACGCAGTATTTT
TRBV14	15	TRBJ2-3	.	.	CASSQVIAGPHTQYF	TGTGCCAGCAGCCAAGTAATAGCCGGGCCCCATACGCAGTATTTT
TRBV6-2/TRBV6-3	15	TRBJ2-7	.	few	CASSPGPGASYEQYF	TGTGCCAGCAGTCCAGGGCCAGGGGCCTCCTACGAGCAGTACTTC
TRBV7-2	15	TRBJ1-6	.	few	CASSAGLGDNSPLHF	TGTGCCAGCAGCGCGGGGTTGGGAGATAATTCACCCCTCCACTTT
TRBV27	15	TRBJ1-5	TRBD1	.	CASSLLGTGGQPQHF	TGTGCCAGCAGTTTATTGGGGACAGGGGGACAGCCCCAGCATTTT
TRBV6-1	16	TRBJ2-6	.	.	CASGSRSQSGANVLTF	TGTGCCAGCGGCAGTCGATCGCAGTCTGGGGCCAACGTCCTGACTTTC
TRBV27	14	TRBJ2-3	.	few	CASRGSRALDTQYF	TGTGCCAGCAGGGGCTCTAGGGCGTTGGATACGCAGTATTTT
TRBV19	12	TRBJ1-2	.	.	CASTRGNYGYTF	TGTGCCAGTACGCGGGGTAACTATGGCTACACCTTC
TRBV20-1	16	TRBJ2-7	TRBD2	.	CSARDYWTSGTYEQYF	TGCAGTGCTAGAGATTATTGGACTAGCGGGACGTACGAGCAGTACTTC
TRBV7-2	14	TRBJ1-1	.	.	CASSLHVSTGEAFF	TGTGCCAGCAGCTTACACGTTTCGACAGGTGAAGCTTTCTTT
TRBV27	16	TRBJ2-1	.	.	CASKRRQQSSYNEQFF	TGTGCCAGTAAACGTCGACAACAAAGCTCCTACAATGAGCAGTTCTTC
TRBV20-1	12	TRBJ2-1	TRBD2	.	CSALTSGQEQFF	TGCAGTGCGCTAACTAGCGGTCAGGAGCAGTTCTTC
TRBV28	13	TRBJ1-5	.	.	CASRRDRIQPQHF	TGTGCCAGCAGGAGAGACAGAATCCAGCCCCAGCATTTT
TRBV20-1	15	TRBJ2-1	.	few	CSARDLRRNLNEQFF	TGCAGTGCTAGAGATCTGCGGAGAAATCTGAATGAGCAGTTCTTC
TRBV20-1	13	TRBJ1-2	TRBD1	few	CSASRDRGGGYTF	TGCAGTGCTAGCCGGGACAGGGGGGGAGGCTACACCTTC
TRBV20-1	18	TRBJ2-6	TRBD2	.	CSAQGLAGGGSGANVLTF	TGCAGTGCCCAAGGACTAGCGGGAGGGGGCTCTGGGGCCAACGTCCTGACTTTC
TRBV7-3	13	TRBJ1-1	.	few	CASSKQGNTEAFF	TGTGCCAGCAGTAAACAGGGGAACACTGAAGCTTTCTTT
TRBV7-9	14	TRBJ1-1	.	.	CASSYQGRPTEAFF	TGTGCCAGCAGCTACCAGGGGAGGCCGACTGAAGCTTTCTTT
TRBV2	16	TRBJ2-3	TRBD2	.	CASSEIQREGTDTQYF	TGTGCCAGCAGTGAGATCCAGCGGGAGGGCACAGATACGCAGTATTTT
TRBV20-1	18	TRBJ2-5	TRBD1	medium-sized	CSAGPLTGQRAVRETQYF	TGCAGTGCTGGGCCTTTGACAGGGCAGAGGGCGGTGCGGGAGACCCAGTACTTC
TRBV7-2	15	TRBJ1-2	.	once	CASSVTGKKHYGYTF	TGTGCCAGCAGCGTCACAGGGAAGAAGCACTATGGCTACACCTTC
TRBV20-1	16	TRBJ2-1	TRBD2	few	CSAPWTSGSINNEQFF	TGCAGTGCTCCCTGGACTAGCGGGAGTATAAACAATGAGCAGTTCTTC
TRBV24-1	15	TRBJ2-2	.	.	CATSDPLRATGELFF	TGTGCCACCAGTGATCCTCTGAGGGCCACCGGGGAGCTGTTTTTT
TRBV6-1	15	TRBJ2-6	.	few	CASSPDRTGANVLTF	TGTGCCAGCAGTCCGGACAGAACTGGGGCCAACGTCCTGACTTTC
TRBV24-1	14	TRBJ2-3	.	few	CATSDARGSDTQYF	TGTGCCACCAGTGATGCCAGGGGCTCAGATACGCAGTATTTT
TRBV7-9	14	TRBJ1-3	.	.	CASSPEVAGNTIYF	TGTGCCAGCAGCCCCGAGGTAGCTGGAAACACCATATATTTT
TRBV19	14	TRBJ1-2	.	.	CASSARGGNYGYTF	TGTGCCAGTAGTGCGCGAGGAGGCAACTATGGCTACACCTTC
TRBV12-2	20	TRBJ1-1	.	medium-sized	CASLEDRGGTADILNTEAFF	TGTGCAAGTCTCGAAGACCGGGGGGGGACGGCCGATATACTGAACACTGAAGCTTTCTTT
TRBV30	13	TRBJ2-3	.	.	CAWSYGSTDTQYF	TGTGCCTGGAGTTATGGGAGCACAGATACGCAGTATTTT
TRBV7-2	14	TRBJ2-7	.	few	CASSPGPLHYEQYF	TGTGCCAGCAGCCCTGGGCCCCTACACTACGAGCAGTACTTC
TRBV15	15	TRBJ1-1	TRBD1	few	CATSRDKHRGAEAFF	TGTGCCACCAGCAGGGATAAGCACAGGGGAGCTGAAGCTTTCTTT